The source of this TCR beta chain is a study of blood T cell repertoires in COVID-19. Overall study context: Sites across the United States, Italy and Spain contributed samples from acute and convalescent COVID-19. Nucleic acid was either cDNA or gDNA, and it came from T cells, B-cell-depleted T cells, or PBMCs.

J lost 0 bases, V lost 5 bases, and 6 bases had no gene match. CDR3 length: 16 residues. The V gene's germline CDR1 is SNHLY and CDR2 FYNNEI. Methods used by the authors: How many nucleated cells were present was estimated from reference gene primer amplification. Sequenced by immunoSEQ multiplex PCR; TCRdb stores in-frame clones only, minus some. V, J and clone size are those of that table, while D and trimming were read from the DNA. In the table there are 150,000 to 200,000 clones, 88% of which are singletons. Source material: peripheral blood. The V and J genes are TRBV2 and TRBJ1-4; 7 positions agree with TRBD1. This TCR was recovered from a man aged 35-49 years with active or convalescent COVID-19. The CDR3 is CASSQRDSPTNEKLFF. In DNA, the CDR3 is TGTGCCAGCAGTCAAAGGGACAGCCCAACTAATGAAAAACTGTTTTTT.